The next 26 T cell receptor beta chains were all read from a single sample in a study of metastatic and nonmetastatic thyroid tumors. Each patient came to thyroid surgery without any prior treatment (of any kind). TCRdb re-called clones via MiXCR from the PCR reads. The repertoire has 91,000 or so clones, roughly an eighth of them found once; the top ten carry about 11%. The specimen was blood. The receptors were gathered from a female donor with papillary thyroid cancer or a benign thyroid nodule (not recorded which). Some clones in this sample may be carry-over from other donors' samples.

This sequence joins TRBV2 and TRBJ2-1; 12 nucleotides match TRBD2. Germline lookup yields CDR1 SNHLY and CDR2 FYNNEI. The trim removed 1 base at V and 10 bases at J, leaving 5 bases unmatched. CDR3 length: 15 amino acids. This CDR3 is CASSEGTSGRLEQFF. In DNA form, the CDR3 reads TGTGCCAGCAGTGAAGGTACTAGCGGGAGGTTGGAGCAGTTCTTC.

There are many counts of this clone. The rearrangement links TRBV6-5 to TRBJ1-1, with no clear D. Trimming shortened V by 2 bases and J by 8 bases, and 9 bases separated the two germline ends. The V gene's germline CDR1 is MNHEY and CDR2 SVGAGI. The length of the CDR3 is 12 residues. The CDR3 loop is CASSYLSDEAFF. CDR3 DNA: TGTGCCAGCAGTTACCTGTCGGACGAAGCTTTCTTT.

This clone has a count of ten or more. The chain is built from TRBV20-1 and TRBJ2-7, with D uncertain. V lost 5 bases, J lost 0 bases, and 17 bases lay in between. Germline lookup yields CDR1 DFQATT and CDR2 SNEGSKA (reference sequence). CDR3 length: 15 amino acids. This CDR3 reads CSAWTVATHSYEQYF. Here the CDR3 DNA reads TGCAGTGCTTGGACGGTCGCTACCCACTCCTACGAGCAGTACTTC.

The CDR3 reads CASAESGGGADTQYF. The CDR3, as DNA: TGTGCCAGCGCTGAGAGTGGAGGGGGGGCCGATACGCAGTATTTT. V gene TRBV6-1 combines with J gene TRBJ2-3, with D perhaps matching TRBD2 (7 bases). The CDR3 is 15 residues long. V lost 8 bases and J 6 bases, leaving 21 bases between the germline ends. The germline CDR1 and CDR2 sequences are MNHNS and SASEGT.

This clone was recorded at least ten times. The chain is built from TRBV19 and TRBJ1-2, with a tentative D call TRBD1 (5 bases). The CDR3 is 14 amino acids. V gave up 0 bases and J gave up 4 bases, with 9 bases separating them. Germline assignment: CDR1 LNHDA and CDR2 SQIVND (reference sequence). The CDR3 spells CASSIEKGFYGYTF. The CDR3 DNA reads as TGTGCCAGTAGTATAGAGAAGGGGTTCTATGGCTACACCTTC.

The table lists this clone with many counts. J is TRBJ1-2 and V is TRBV6-5; D gene uncertain. The germline V and J ends were trimmed by 2 bases and 4 bases, with 11 bases remaining between them. The CDR3 runs 14 residues. CDR1 and CDR2 (germline): MNHEY, SVGAGI. CDR3 region: CASSYDGQFYGYTF. DNA for the CDR3: TGTGCCAGCAGTTACGATGGGCAGTTCTATGGCTACACCTTC.

This chain connects TRBV28 to TRBJ2-7; the D is unclear. V was pared by 6 bases and J by 2 bases, with 14 bases between. Looked up from germline, CDR1 is MDHEN and CDR2 is SYDVKM. This CDR3 region has 14 residues. The CDR3 coding sequence is TGTGCCAGCAGCATCCGAGCAGGAGCCTACGAGCAGTACTTC. This codes for CASSIRAGAYEQYF.

The rearrangement uses TRBV7-8 and TRBJ2-7; TRBD1 might be the D (5 bases). CDR3 length: 17 residues. Germline CDR1 SGHVS, CDR2 FQNEAQ. Trimming stripped 1 base from V and 0 bases from J, with 16 bases between. CDR3 amino acids: CASSLVVRGSLSYEQYF. DNA of the CDR3: TGTGCCAGCAGCTTAGTCGTTAGGGGATCCCTCTCCTACGAGCAGTACTTC. Full variable domain (remainder filled in from reference TRBV7-8 and TRBJ2-7): GAGVSQSPRYKVAKRGQDVALRCDPISGHVSLFWYQQALGQGPEFLTYFQNEAQLDKSGLPSDRFFAERPEGSVSTLKIQRTQQEDSAVYLCASSLVVRGSLSYEQYFGPGTRLTVT.

This clone was picked up many times. The chain couples TRBV12-3 or TRBV12-4 to TRBJ2-7; the D gene is possibly TRBD2 (5 bases). The ends were cut back, 7 bases at V and 3 bases at J, with 10 bases in the middle. This CDR3 comprises 12 residues. The DNA of the CDR3 is TGTGCCAGCACCCGGGGAGTCTACGAGCAGTACTTC. The encoded protein is CASTRGVYEQYF.

This clone was detected many times. One end of the junction is discordant with germline, which a read error may explain. The gene calls are TRBV7-7 and TRBJ2-2; the D call may be TRBD1 or TRBD2 (5 bases each). Germline assignment: CDR1 SSHAT and CDR2 FNYEAQ (reference sequence). The CDR3 length is 15 residues. The CDR3 protein is CASSFDRGGTGELFF. In DNA form, the CDR3 reads TGTGCTAGCAGCTTCGACCGTGGGGGTACCGGGGAGCTGTTTTTT.

This clone showed up many times. The chain joins TRBV6-1 to TRBJ1-2, with TRBD1 matching 9 bases. CDR1 and CDR2 from the germline V gene are MNHNS and SASEGT. V gave up 6 bases and J gave up 8 bases; unmatched junction bases: 7. The CDR3 extends over 13 amino acids. CDR3 residues: CASSQTGGYGYTF. DNA for the CDR3: TGTGCCAGCAGCCAGACAGGGGGGTACGGCTACACCTTC.

This clone was detected ten times or more. The chain is built from TRBV2 and TRBJ2-2; perhaps TRBD2 as D (5 bases). This CDR3 is built from 14 residues. Germline V gene lookup returns CDR1 SNHLY and CDR2 FYNNEI. V was shortened by 5 bases and J by 4 bases, with 11 bases between the two germline ends. The CDR3 region has the DNA TGTGCCAGCAGTCCCCGGGGTACCACCGGGGAGCTGTTTTTT. It codes for CASSPRGTTGELFF.

This clone was detected a few times. V usage is TRBV6-1 and J usage is TRBJ1-3, with D unresolved. The length of the CDR3 is 15 residues. Germline CDR1 MNHNS, CDR2 SASEGT. Between the trimmed V and J ends, which lost 0 bases and 2 bases, there was a span of 8 bases. The CDR3 region is CASSEAVWTGNTIYF. As DNA, the CDR3 is TGTGCCAGCAGTGAAGCGGTGTGGACTGGAAACACCATATATTTT.

This clone was counted at least ten times. This chain connects TRBV3-1 to TRBJ1-2, with D tentatively TRBD1 (6 bases). The CDR3 covers 16 residues. Germline values: CDR1 LGHDT, CDR2 YNNKEL (reference sequence). The germline V and J ends were trimmed by 0 bases and 0 bases, with 11 bases remaining between them. The CDR3 nucleotides are TGTGCCAGCAGCCAAGATTGGACAGCCGCTAACTATGGCTACACCTTC. Translated: CASSQDWTAANYGYTF.

The chain is built from TRBV11-2 and TRBJ2-3; D is possibly TRBD1 or TRBD2 (5 bases each). Germline CDR1 and CDR2: SGHAT and FQNNGV. The CDR3 runs to 15 residues. Trimming pared 3 bases from V and 12 bases from J, leaving 22 bases between. The CDR3 loop reads CASSFQGEGQETQYF. The CDR3, as DNA: TGTGCCAGCAGCTTTCAGGGCGAGGGGCAAGAGACCCAGTATTTT. Drawing the rest from reference TRBV11-2 and TRBJ2-3, the complete variable domain is EAGVAQSPRYKIIEKRQSVAFWCNPISGHATLYWYQQILGQGPKLLIQFQNNGVVDDSQLPKDRFSAERLKGVDSTLKIQPAKLEDSAVYLCASSFQGEGQETQYFGPGTRLTVL.

This clone was found a few times. The J gene is TRBJ2-5, the V gene TRBV20-1; TRBD2 matches at 14 bases. J was trimmed by 5 bases and V by 5 bases; bases with no gene match: 7. The CDR3 loop spans 15 amino acids. The V gene's germline CDR1 is DFQATT and CDR2 SNEGSKA (reference sequence). CDR3 amino acids: CSAGGLAGEWETQYF. The CDR3 DNA reads TGCAGTGCTGGGGGACTAGCGGGAGAGTGGGAGACCCAGTACTTC.

The sample holds a few counts of this clone. This could be a read error, since a much larger clone is one nucleotide away. The conserved phenylalanine or tryptophan normally closing the CDR3 is absent here, so this likely arose from a read error. The chain uses TRBV5-1 and TRBJ2-3; D is unresolved. The CDR3 sequence is 14 residues long. Trimming removed 5 bases from V and 4 bases from J, with 14 bases in between. Germline-derived CDR1 and CDR2 are SGHRS and YFSETQ. CDR3 sequence: CASRRTPTADTQYS. The DNA for the CDR3 is TGCGCCAGCAGGCGAACCCCCACGGCAGATACGCAGTATTCT.

Concerning this clone itself: One end of the junction does not line up with germline, which may come from a read error. The J gene is TRBJ1-5, the V gene TRBV19; 7 bases map to TRBD1. This CDR3 spans 15 amino acids. Germline lookup yields CDR1 LNHDA and CDR2 SQIVND (reference sequence). The CDR3 region has the DNA TGTGTCAGTCAAAATGGACAGGTCAGCAATCATCCCCAGCATTTT. Translation gives CVSQNGQVSNHPQHF.

The table lists this clone with many counts. The chain combines TRBV5-1 with TRBJ2-7; 7 bases fit TRBD2. Trimming at V came to 0 bases and at J to 0 bases, leaving 3 bases not matched to a gene. Per germline, CDR1 SGHRS and CDR2 YFSETQ. The CDR3 runs 15 residues. The DNA for the CDR3 is TGCGCCAGCAGCTTGGCGGGCGGGAGCTCCTACGAGCAGTACTTC. Encoded protein: CASSLAGGSSYEQYF.

This clone was counted ten times or more. The chain recombines TRBV6-1 with TRBJ2-5; D is uncertain. Deletions cut 4 bases from V and 4 bases from J, with 4 bases between. Germline values: CDR1 MNHNS, CDR2 SASEGT. This CDR3 contains 11 residues. The CDR3 protein is CASSVRETQYF. The CDR3, as DNA: TGTGCCAGCAGTGTAAGAGAGACCCAGTACTTC.

In this sample, this clone turned up many times. The chain carries TRBV28 and TRBJ1-1, with 7 bases identical to TRBD1. CDR1 MDHEN and CDR2 SYDVKM come from the germline V gene. This CDR3 has 17 amino acids. After removal of 6 bases from V and 5 bases from J, the junction contained 18 bases not matched to a gene. The CDR3 loop is CASRNSGGGGVRTEAFF. CDR3 in DNA: TGTGCCAGCAGAAATTCAGGGGGAGGGGGCGTGAGAACTGAAGCTTTCTTT.

This clone was seen many times. This chain links TRBV28 with TRBJ2-6; 8 nucleotides align to TRBD1. The CDR3 contains 16 residues. From germline, CDR1 is MDHEN and CDR2 SYDVKM. J was trimmed by 0 bases and V by 8 bases; bases with no gene match: 6. In DNA, the CDR3 is TGTGCCAGCGGTGACAGGGGAACCTCTGGGGCCAACGTCCTGACTTTC. This encodes CASGDRGTSGANVLTF.

This clone was seen at least ten times. The V and J genes are TRBV7-6 and TRBJ2-1; no clear D gene. Trimming left V 5 bases short and J 3 bases short, with 14 bases between. The CDR3 has 15 residues. CDR1 is SGHVS, CDR2 FNYEAQ, per germline. The CDR3 is CASSPGTPNYNEQFF. The CDR3 DNA follows: TGTGCCAGCAGCCCCGGAACGCCTAACTACAATGAGCAGTTCTTC.

This clone was detected many times. The chain couples TRBV20-1 to TRBJ2-1, with 12 bases identical to TRBD2. This CDR3 is 14 amino acids long. Germline V gene data show CDR1 as DFQATT and CDR2 as SNEGSKA (reference sequence). V lost 5 bases, J lost 9 bases, and 8 bases stayed unmatched. In DNA form, the CDR3 reads TGCAGTGCTTCGGCGGCTAGCGGGAGGGGTGAGCAGTTCTTC. Its translation is CSASAASGRGEQFF.

This clone was found a few times. This sequence joins TRBV29-1 and TRBJ2-1, with TRBD2 identical over 11 bases. This CDR3 is 16 amino acids long. The ends lost 0 bases at V and 2 bases at J; junction bases unmatched: 3. Germline loops: CDR1 SQVTM, CDR2 ANQGSEA. The CDR3 bases are TGCAGCGTTGAAGATAGCGGGAGGGTCGCCTACAATGAGCAGTTCTTC. Protein product: CSVEDSGRVAYNEQFF.

The CDR3 nucleotides are TGTGCCAGCAGCCTGGGTCTTGGCTCCTACGAGCAGTACTTC. It codes for CASSLGLGSYEQYF. The chain joins TRBV11-2 to TRBJ2-7; D is uncertain. The V gene's germline CDR1 is SGHAT and CDR2 FQNNGV. V lost 5 bases and J lost 0, with 11 bases in between. The CDR3 contains 14 residues.